This T cell receptor (beta chain) was observed in a study of T cell responses to AZD1222 COVID-19 vaccine. Sequencing was performed with immunoSEQ multiplex PCR; in TCRdb, only in-frame clones are kept and a portion is missing. The table lists 250,000 to 300,000 clones, 90% to 95% of them singletons. The germline V gene has CDR1 SGHVS and CDR2 FNYEAQ. The CDR3 is made up of 15 amino acids. Trimming cost V 4 bases and J 5 bases; bases outside gene matches: 5. The specimen comprised peripheral blood, sampled 28 days after the second AZD1222 dose. This sequence originates from an adult who received the AZD1222 COVID-19 vaccine. The chain is built from TRBV7-6 and TRBJ2-2; 9 nucleotides match TRBD1. CDR3 sequence (DNA): TGTGCCAGCAGCTCCGACAGGGGGGTGACCGGGGAGCTGTTTTTT. It specifies CASSSDRGVTGELFF.